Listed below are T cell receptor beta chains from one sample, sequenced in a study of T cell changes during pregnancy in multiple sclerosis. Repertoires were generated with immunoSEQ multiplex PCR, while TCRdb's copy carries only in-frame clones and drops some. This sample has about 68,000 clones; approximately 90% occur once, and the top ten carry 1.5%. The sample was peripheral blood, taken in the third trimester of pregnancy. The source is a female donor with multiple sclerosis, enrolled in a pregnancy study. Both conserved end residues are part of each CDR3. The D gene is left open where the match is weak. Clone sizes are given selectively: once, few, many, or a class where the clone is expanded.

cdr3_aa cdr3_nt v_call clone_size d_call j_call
CASSQGLGYTF TGTGCCAGCAGTCAGGGACTCGGCTACACCTTC TRBV6-1 NA NA TRBJ1-2
CASSKRPGLAEETQYF TGTGCCAGCAGCAAAAGACCGGGACTAGCAGAAGAGACCCAGTACTTC TRBV9 NA TRBD2 TRBJ2-5
CASSFPGTGHSTDTQYF TGTGCCAGCAGCTTCCCCGGGACAGGGCATTCCACAGATACGCAGTATTTT TRBV7-9 NA TRBD1 TRBJ2-3
CASSLLGHTGRHEQFF TGTGCCAGCAGCTTGTTGGGACATACAGGGCGCCATGAGCAGTTCTTC TRBV5-6 NA NA TRBJ2-1
CASSGTGFAGEQYF TGTGCCAGCAGCGGGACAGGCTTTGCGGGGGAGCAGTACTTC TRBV27 NA TRBD1 TRBJ2-7
CASSSADRTSTEAFF TGTGCCAGCAGTTCGGCGGACAGGACAAGCACTGAAGCTTTCTTT TRBV6-6 NA TRBD1 TRBJ1-1
CASSLPGVTGNTIYF TGTGCCAGCAGTCTCCCCGGGGTAACTGGAAACACCATATATTTT TRBV25-1 NA NA TRBJ1-3
CATSRDPGQGAETQYF TGTGCCACCAGCAGAGATCCGGGACAGGGGGCAGAGACCCAGTACTTC TRBV15 NA TRBD1 TRBJ2-5
CASSLQAHRGNEQFF TGTGCCAGCAGCCTCCAGGCCCACAGGGGCAATGAGCAGTTCTTC TRBV7-2 NA TRBD1 TRBJ2-1
CASSLSGGYNQPQHF TGTGCCAGCAGCTTGTCAGGGGGCTACAATCAGCCCCAGCATTTT TRBV7-2 NA TRBD1 TRBJ1-5
CASSQARDSIYEQYF TGCGCCAGCAGCCAAGCTCGCGACAGTATTTACGAGCAGTACTTC TRBV4-3 NA NA TRBJ2-7
CASSYRDRGREQYF TGTGCCAGCAGCTACAGGGACAGGGGTCGCGAGCAGTACTTC TRBV7-8 NA TRBD1 TRBJ2-7
CASSQEDRNGELFF TGCGCCAGCAGCCAGGAGGACAGAAACGGGGAGCTGTTTTTT TRBV4-3 once NA TRBJ2-2
CASSIQSNQPQHF TGTGCCAGCAGCATACAAAGCAATCAGCCCCAGCATTTT TRBV6-6 NA NA TRBJ1-5
CASSQTGTGKSYEQYF TGTGCCAGCAGTCAAACAGGGACAGGGAAGAGTTACGAGCAGTACTTC TRBV28 NA TRBD1 TRBJ2-7
CASSLLPPGQGPKQYF TGTGCCAGCAGCTTATTACCACCGGGACAGGGGCCTAAGCAGTACTTC TRBV14 NA TRBD1 TRBJ2-7
CASSLGTGASYGYTF TGTGCCAGCAGCTTGGGGACAGGGGCCTCCTATGGCTACACCTTC TRBV5-6 NA TRBD1 TRBJ1-2
CASSQLEGTYEQYF TGTGCCAGTTCCCAGCTTGAGGGAACCTACGAGCAGTACTTC TRBV6-1 NA NA TRBJ2-7
CASSLASPVEAFF TGCGCCAGCAGCTTGGCCTCCCCGGTTGAAGCTTTCTTT TRBV5-1 NA NA TRBJ1-1
CASSSNADFGGYTF TGTGCCAGCAGCTCGAATGCGGACTTTGGGGGCTACACCTTC TRBV7-3 NA NA TRBJ1-2
CASTLVAPPDTQYF TGTGCCAGCACCCTGGTGGCCCCGCCAGATACGCAGTATTTT TRBV7-2 NA NA TRBJ2-3
CATRARNTYEQYF TGTGCCACCCGAGCCAGGAATACCTACGAGCAGTACTTC TRBV5-8 NA NA TRBJ2-7
CASSIERGGEQYF TGTGCCAGTAGTATCGAGCGGGGCGGCGAGCAGTACTTC TRBV19 NA TRBD2 TRBJ2-7
CASSLADGALREQYF TGCGCCAGCAGCTTGGCTGATGGTGCCCTGAGGGAGCAGTACTTC TRBV5-1 NA NA TRBJ2-7
CASSSGGMAYGYTF TGTGCCAGCAGCTCCGGGGGAATGGCCTATGGCTACACCTTC TRBV11-2 NA NA TRBJ1-2
CASSESMSYEQYF TGCGCCAGCAGTGAGTCGATGAGCTACGAGCAGTACTTC TRBV10-1 NA NA TRBJ2-7